This is a list of T cell receptor beta chains from one sample in a study of Graves' ophthalmopathy and Graves' hyperthyroidism. TCRdb passed the multiplex PCR reads through MiXCR, listing each CDR3 protein once. This table has hundreds of thousands of distinct CDR3 sequences, about 21% appearing once. Sequenced sample: peripheral blood. Every receptor here comes from a woman aged 18-29 years with stable Graves' hyperthyroidism. The CDR3 runs from the conserved cysteine through the conserved F or W. A D gene is named only where the DNA matches it firmly. Clone size is not always given. Where it is, it says once, few, many or a class for expanded clones.

.	TRBV10-1	TRBJ2-5	.	TGCGCCCGCGCGGGACAGACAAAAGAGACCCAGTACTTC	CARAGQTKETQYF
many	TRBV12-3/TRBV12-4	TRBJ2-2	.	TGTGCCAGCAGTTTACGAGACCCGGGGACCGGGGAGCTGTTTTTT	CASSLRDPGTGELFF
many	TRBV25-1	TRBJ2-2	TRBD2	TGTGCCAGCAGTGAAGATACTAGCGGGAACACCGGGGAGCTGTTTTTT	CASSEDTSGNTGELFF
many	TRBV30	TRBJ2-5	.	TGTGCCTGGAGTCCGGGAGAGACCCAGTACTTC	CAWSPGETQYF
.	TRBV12-3/TRBV12-4	TRBJ1-1	TRBD1	TGTGCCAGCAGTTTAGCCCTTATTACAGGGGCTGAAGCTTTCTTT	CASSLALITGAEAFF
many	TRBV11-1	TRBJ2-7	.	TGTGCCAGCAGCTTACCTCGCTTTCGGGGGTCCGTGTATCACGAGCAGTACTTC	CASSLPRFRGSVYHEQYF
many	TRBV12-3/TRBV12-4	TRBJ1-5	.	TGTGCCAGCAGTTTTAGCGGTCAGCCCCAGCATTTT	CASSFSGQPQHF
many	TRBV12-3/TRBV12-4	TRBJ2-5	.	TGTGCCAGCAGTTTAGTGGTGGGCCTCCAAGAGACCCAGTACTTC	CASSLVVGLQETQYF
.	TRBV9	TRBJ2-2	.	TGTGCCAGCAGCCCCAACGTGGCCGGGGAGCTGTCTTTT	CASSPNVAGELSF
many	TRBV2	TRBJ1-2	.	TGTGCCAGCAGTGAAGCGATGTATGGCTACACCTTC	CASSEAMYGYTF
many	TRBV10-3	TRBJ1-1	.	TGTGCCATCAGTGAAGGTAGACCCGGGGCTGAAGCTTTCTTT	CAISEGRPGAEAFF
many	TRBV7-9	TRBJ2-2	.	TGTGCCAGCAGCTTAGCAAGGTCCGGGGAGCTGTTTTTT	CASSLARSGELFF
many	TRBV9	TRBJ1-2	TRBD1	TGTGCCAGCAGCGTAGGGGGACAGGGGTCCCTCGGCTACACCTTC	CASSVGGQGSLGYTF
many	TRBV2	TRBJ1-1	TRBD1	TGTGCCAGCAGTGAATTTGGGACAGAGAACACTGAAGCTTTCTTT	CASSEFGTENTEAFF
many	TRBV6-5	TRBJ1-1	TRBD1	TGTGCCAGCAGTACAGGGGCCGAGAACACTGAAGCTTTCTTT	CASSTGAENTEAFF
once	TRBV5-1	TRBJ1-2	.	TGCGCCAGCAGCTTGGCCTGGAGAGGAAAGACTAACTATGGCTACACCTTC	CASSLAWRGKTNYGYTF
few	TRBV27	TRBJ1-2	TRBD1	TGTGCCAGCAGTACGACGACAGGGCAATACACCTTC	CASSTTTGQYTF
many	TRBV27	TRBJ2-5	.	TGTGCCAGCAGTTCTATGGGGCGAGAGACCAAGTACTTC	CASSSMGRETKYF
many	TRBV10-3	TRBJ1-2	.	TGTGCCATCAGCGCCGGGACTGGTAGGGGGGCGGAAGGCTACACCTTC	CAISAGTGRGAEGYTF
many	TRBV12-5	TRBJ1-5	.	TGTGCTAGTGGTGGGGGGCAGGGGACTCAGCCCCAGCATTTT	CASGGGQGTQPQHF
many	TRBV11-2	TRBJ1-2	.	TGTGCCAGCAGCCATGACAGTTATGGCTACACCTTC	CASSHDSYGYTF
many	TRBV6-5	TRBJ1-6	.	TGTGCCAGCAGTTACCGGGCAGCCACCTATAATTCACCCCTCCACTTT	CASSYRAATYNSPLHF
many	TRBV30	TRBJ2-7	.	TGTGCCTGGAAACGGGACCAACTCCAGCAGTACTTC	CAWKRDQLQQYF
.	TRBV20-1	TRBJ1-2	.	TGCAGTGCGAGCCCCTCTAACTATGGCTACACCTTC	CSASPSNYGYTF
.	TRBV28	TRBJ2-7	TRBD2	TGTGCCAGCAGTTCCTTAGCGGGAGTTGGGGACGAGCAGTACTTC	CASSSLAGVGDEQYF
many	TRBV12-3/TRBV12-4	TRBJ2-5	.	TGTGCCAGCAGGCCCTCGGATCGTTACCAAGAGACCCAGTACTTC	CASRPSDRYQETQYF
many	TRBV19	TRBJ1-1	TRBD1	TGTGCCAGTAGTTGGGGGACAGAGAACACTGAAGCTTTCTTT	CASSWGTENTEAFF
few	TRBV9	TRBJ2-5	.	TGTGCCAGCAGCGAGCGGACAGACCAAGAGACCCAGTACTTC	CASSERTDQETQYF
few	TRBV18	TRBJ2-2	.	TGTGCCAGCTCACAGGGACGAATTGGAGCCGGGGAGCTGTTTTTT	CASSQGRIGAGELFF
.	TRBV7-8	TRBJ1-6	.	TGTGCCAGCAGCTTAGGTGGCTGGGGCGCGGATAATTCACCCCTCCACTTT	CASSLGGWGADNSPLHF
many	TRBV6-1	TRBJ1-5	.	TGTGCCAGCAGTGAAGCCGAAGGTTCGGGCGATCAGCCCCAGCATTTT	CASSEAEGSGDQPQHF
few	TRBV18	TRBJ2-7	.	TGTGCCAGCTCACCACGGGAGACTGAGCAGTACTTC	CASSPRETEQYF
many	TRBV5-1	TRBJ1-2	.	TGCGCCAGCAGCTTGGGGGGGCTTGATGGCTACACCTTC	CASSLGGLDGYTF